This record looks at one T cell receptor beta chain sequence and its context. These data come from a study of naive and memory T cell subsets. Both TRBC1 and TRBC2 were covered by a beta constant-region primer of two equimolar oligonucleotides. One entry per CDR3 protein, called by TCRdb with MiXCR from the UMI-ligation and nested PCR reads. Of some 85,000 distinct CDR3 sequences listed, 10% to 15% are singletons. Germline V gene data show CDR1 as ENHRY and CDR2 as SYGVKD. Unmatched junction bases numbered 9, after V lost 0 bases and J lost 4 bases. The CDR3 consists of 18 residues. CMV status came from CD4+ IFNgamma after overnight CMV lysate stimulation.

The clonotype was recovered from a human donor in good health. Specimen: central memory CD4+ T cells from blood. J is TRBJ2-6 and V is TRBV10-3; TRBD1 matches at 7 bases. The CDR3 DNA sequence: TGTGCCATCAGTGAGTCGACAGGGTTAGTCTCAGGGGCCAACGTCCTGACTTTC. Its protein product is CAISESTGLVSGANVLTF.